Following are 21 T cell receptor beta chains from one sample sequenced in a study of blood T cells in healthy people across ages (dated by TCRdb to about 2015). To prepare the library, 5' RACE was applied. Instrument used: Illumina HiSeq 2500. A second PCR of roughly 6 to 12 cycles was run with a J-beta primer mix and a sample-barcoded 5' primer. TCRdb redid the processing of the public reads, applying fastp at Q25 and MiXCR, and retained in-frame beta chains. Each CDR3 protein gets just one entry, which takes the most common genes and DNA from the rows behind it. The sample table holds almost 1 million distinct CDR3 sequences, of which 51% were seen once. In total, the top ten clones hold about 22% of the sample. The sample comprised blood. The receptors derive from a woman in her sixties in good health.

The V gene is TRBV3-1, the J gene TRBJ1-5; 7 nucleotides line up with TRBD1. Unmatched junction bases numbered 10, after V lost 4 bases and J lost 4 bases. The germline V gene encodes CDR1 LGHDT and CDR2 YNNKEL (reference sequence). This CDR3 comprises 16 residues. The CDR3, as DNA: TGTGCCAGCAGCCCCTCGACAGGGAACTCGAATCAGCCCCAGCATTTT. Its translation is CASSPSTGNSNQPQHF.

This clonotype was detected a few times. This rearrangement joins TRBV5-1 to TRBJ2-7; 8 bases fit TRBD2. The CDR3 runs to 15 residues. The V gene end was trimmed by 0 bases and the J gene end by 1 base; junction bases not matched to a gene: 3. Germline CDR1 SGHRS, CDR2 YFSETQ. CDR3 in DNA: TGCGCCAGCAGCTTGGGCGGGGGGAATTCCTACGAGCAGTACTTC. This sequence encodes CASSLGGGNSYEQYF.

The chain joins TRBV5-1 to TRBJ1-6, with 8 bases lining up with TRBD1. The CDR3 runs to 16 residues. Germline assignment: CDR1 SGHRS and CDR2 YFSETQ. Losses at the gene ends were 4 bases for V and 10 bases for J; bases not matched to a gene: 13. The chain's CDR3 is CASSPSLGQGGSPLHF. For the CDR3, the DNA is TGCGCCAGCAGCCCCTCCCTAGGACAGGGAGGCTCACCCCTCCACTTT.

This clonotype turned up a few times. CDR3 sequence: CASTGSGPYEQYF. DNA for the CDR3: TGTGCCAGCACTGGTAGCGGGCCTTACGAGCAGTACTTC. The V gene is TRBV12-3 or TRBV12-4, the J gene TRBJ2-7; TRBD2 agrees at 7 bases. The V segment lost 7 bases and the J segment 4 bases; nucleotides outside the gene matches: 7. The CDR3 has 13 residues.

With respect to this clonotype: The junction differs from germline at one of its ends, possibly a read error. The J gene is TRBJ2-1, the V gene TRBV27; 9 nucleotides match TRBD1. The length of the CDR3 is 15 residues. From germline, CDR1 is MNHEY and CDR2 SMNVEV (reference sequence). This CDR3 is CAGSWLTGGTDEQFF. The CDR3 DNA follows: TGTGCCGGCAGTTGGTTGACAGGGGGTACGGATGAGCAGTTCTTC.

This clonotype turned up a few times. The chain uses TRBV5-5 and TRBJ2-1; a weak D match, TRBD2 (6 bases). Germline CDR1 reads SGHKS; CDR2 reads YYEKEE (reference sequence). This CDR3 comprises 11 residues. Trimming stripped 2 bases from V and 13 bases from J, with 10 bases between. The CDR3 nucleotides read TGTGCCAGCAGCTTTCGGCGGGAACAGTTCTTC. Translated: CASSFRREQFF.

The J gene is TRBJ2-3, the V gene TRBV4-3; the match to TRBD2 covers 9 bases. J was trimmed by 7 bases and V by 1 base; bases with no gene match: 9. Germline CDR1 LGHNA, CDR2 YSLEER. CDR3 length: 16 residues. As DNA, the CDR3 is TGCGCCAGCAGCCAAGGGATAGCGGGAGCGTCGAATACGCAGTATTTT. As protein: CASSQGIAGASNTQYF.

This clonotype was seen a handful of times. A read error may account for a junction end that differs from germline. This chain uses TRBV29-1 with TRBJ2-1; no clear D gene. Germline CDR1 reads SQVTM; CDR2 reads ANQGSEA. There are 13 residues in the CDR3. CDR3 protein: CSVEYRVENVQFF. In DNA, the CDR3 is TGCAGCGTTGAATATCGAGTGGAAAATGTGCAGTTCTTC.

This clonotype occurred a few times. V gene TRBV10-3 combines with J gene TRBJ2-3, with D perhaps TRBD2 (5 bases). The germline gives CDR1 ENHRY, CDR2 SYGVKD. V lost 10 bases and J lost 0, with 8 bases in between. CDR3 length: 12 residues. The CDR3 loop reads CATRGSTDTQYF. CDR3 coding DNA: TGTGCCACTCGCGGGAGCACAGATACGCAGTATTTT.

As concerns this clonotype: One end of the junction varies from germline; a read error may be responsible. The J gene is TRBJ2-3, the V gene TRBV4-2; D unresolved. Per germline, CDR1 LGHNA and CDR2 YNFKEQ. The length of the CDR3 is 13 residues. The CDR3 region is CASNQVNADTQYF. The CDR3 region has the DNA TGTGCCAGCAACCAAGTAAACGCAGATACGCAGTATTTT.

This clonotype showed up just a few times. The chain carries TRBV27 and TRBJ2-5; D is uncertain. In germline, CDR1 is MNHEY, CDR2 SMNVEV (reference sequence). Trimming took 2 bases from V and 0 from J, leaving 4 bases between them. The CDR3 covers 13 residues. This CDR3 reads CASSLQDQETQYF. Written as DNA, the CDR3 is TGTGCCAGCAGTTTACAGGACCAAGAGACCCAGTACTTC.

Details on this clonotype: One junction end does not reproduce the germline sequence, and a read error may be involved. This sequence joins TRBV16 and TRBJ2-7; D is unclear. The CDR3 spans 15 residues. The V gene's germline CDR1 is KGHSY and CDR2 FQNENV. The CDR3 sequence is CASSQGSPPIHDQYF. CDR3 coding DNA: TGTGCCAGCAGCCAAGGTTCCCCGCCCATCCACGATCAGTACTTC.

This clonotype was detected a few times. V gene TRBV30 combines with J gene TRBJ2-5, with D possibly being TRBD1 (7 bases). CDR3 size: 13 residues. Germline lookup yields CDR1 GTSNPN and CDR2 SVGIG (reference sequence). Trimming stripped 5 bases from V and 3 bases from J, with 13 bases between. CDR3 loop: CAWQGGREETQYF. The CDR3, as DNA: TGTGCCTGGCAGGGGGGCAGAGAAGAGACCCAGTACTTC.

V gene TRBV7-9 combines with J gene TRBJ2-4; no clear D gene. The CDR3 has 17 residues. Trimming pared 1 base from V and 0 bases from J, leaving 13 bases between. The germline gives CDR1 SEHNR, CDR2 FQNEAQ (reference sequence). The CDR3 loop is CASSLGSTDLAKNIQYF. The CDR3 DNA reads TGTGCCAGCAGCTTAGGGTCCACAGACTTAGCCAAAAACATTCAGTACTTC.

This clonotype was observed a handful of times. V is TRBV29-1 and J is TRBJ2-2; a weak D match, TRBD1 (6 bases). The germline CDR1 and CDR2 sequences are SQVTM and ANQGSEA. Trimming removed 5 bases at V and 6 bases at J, with 13 bases between. This CDR3 has 13 amino acids. The CDR3 reads CSVSTGISGELFF. In nucleotides, the CDR3 is TGCAGCGTTTCTACAGGGATCTCCGGGGAGCTGTTTTTT.

The genes are TRBV3-1 and TRBJ2-7, with 7 bases aligning to TRBD2. This CDR3 spans 14 amino acids. The trim removed 1 base at V and 6 bases at J, leaving 6 bases unmatched. Germline lookup yields CDR1 LGHDT and CDR2 YNNKEL (reference sequence). CDR3 DNA: TGTGCCAGCAGCCAAGCGGGACTACCACGCGAGCAGTACTTC. It specifies CASSQAGLPREQYF.

Details on this clonotype: Its ends do not fully match the called genes, so a read error is possible. The chain couples TRBV7-9 to TRBJ2-1; 11 bases align to TRBD2. The CDR3 runs 19 residues. Looked up from germline, CDR1 is SEHNR and CDR2 is FQNEAQ (reference sequence). CDR3 loop: CAGSSPLAGERWTINEQFF. CDR3 DNA sequence: TGTGCCGGCAGCTCCCCACTAGCGGGAGAGCGTTGGACCATCAATGAGCAGTTCTTC.

The rearrangement uses TRBV29-1 and TRBJ2-5; 9 bases map to TRBD2. The last part of the DNA fits TRBJ2-1 better; the J call may be wrong. Germline V gives CDR1 SQVTM, CDR2 ANQGSEA. This CDR3 has 13 amino acids. The CDR3 is CSVATSGGETQFF. The CDR3 DNA reads TGCAGCGTTGCGACTAGCGGCGGAGAGACCCAGTTCTTC.

This clonotype turned up a few times. The rearrangement joins TRBV7-8 to TRBJ1-5, with D hard to call. The CDR3 covers 15 residues. Trimming pared 5 bases from V and 7 bases from J, leaving 18 bases between. Germline assignment: CDR1 SGHVS and CDR2 FQNEAQ. CDR3 sequence reads: CASSPIAIAEQPQHF. CDR3 nucleotides: TGTGCCAGCAGCCCTATAGCTATAGCGGAGCAGCCCCAGCATTTT.

This chain links TRBV10-3 with TRBJ1-1; TRBD1 agrees at 10 bases. The J segment lost 6 bases and the V segment lost 3 bases, leaving 4 bases of the junction unmatched. The CDR3 length is 14 residues. Germline V gene sequence: CDR1 ENHRY, CDR2 SYGVKD. This CDR3 reads CAISDLDRGAEAFF. CDR3 coding DNA: TGTGCCATCAGTGACCTGGACAGGGGGGCTGAAGCTTTCTTT.

V gene TRBV7-2 combines with J gene TRBJ2-3; D remains ambiguous. V lost 5 bases and J 0 bases, leaving 9 bases between the germline ends. Germline CDR1 and CDR2: SGHTA and FQGNSA. The CDR3 runs to 14 residues. DNA for the CDR3: TGTGCCAGCAGCGTGTTAACTAGCACAGATACGCAGTATTTT. Its translation: CASSVLTSTDTQYF.